The rows below give T cell receptor beta chains drawn from one sample of a study of control samples from healthy donors and cancer patients. TCRdb's table, derived via immunoSEQ multiplex PCR, lists solely in-frame clones and lacks some. The sample yields some 150,000 clones, approximately 93% seen once. The specimen was blood. The receptors here all came from a man aged 45 to 65 in good health. Both conserved end residues are part of each CDR3. D genes are given only for firm matches. Rows may omit the clone size; those that give it use once, few, many or a size class.

NA,TRBV5-1,TRBJ1-4,NA,TGCGCCAGCAGCCTCACAGGGTCGGGTAATGAAAAACTGTTTTTT,CASSLTGSGNEKLFF
NA,TRBV28,TRBJ1-3,NA,TGTGCCAGCAGTTTTCCCTCTGGAAACACCATATATTTT,CASSFPSGNTIYF
NA,TRBV5-1,TRBJ2-1,NA,TGCGCCAGCAGCTTGGGGCAGGGTTACAATGAGCAGTTCTTC,CASSLGQGYNEQFF
NA,TRBV11-2,TRBJ2-7,few,TGTGCCAGCAGGAACGTCCGGGGCCCCTCCTACGAGCAGTACTTC,CASRNVRGPSYEQYF
NA,TRBV15,TRBJ1-2,NA,TGTGCCACCAGCAGAGGAGATCGCAAGCTTGGCTACACCTTC,CATSRGDRKLGYTF
TRBD2,TRBV29-1,TRBJ2-7,NA,TGCAGCGTTCAGGGACTAACATACGAGCAGTACTTC,CSVQGLTYEQYF
TRBD2,TRBV2,TRBJ2-1,NA,TGTGCCAGCAGGGAGGGACTAGCGGTTTACAATGAGCAGTTCTTC,CASREGLAVYNEQFF
NA,TRBV5-1,TRBJ2-1,NA,TGCGCCAGCAGCTTGGTCGGGGGCATGGATGAGCAGTTCTTC,CASSLVGGMDEQFF
NA,TRBV6-1,TRBJ2-1,NA,TGTGCCAGCAGTGAACGAGGGATCCGGGGGGACAGACAGTTCTTC,CASSERGIRGDRQFF
NA,TRBV30,TRBJ2-7,NA,TGTGCCTGGCCTTTAACTAGTCTTAGCTCCTACGAGCAGTACTTC,CAWPLTSLSSYEQYF
NA,TRBV3-1/TRBV3-2,TRBJ1-1,NA,TGTGCCAGCAGCCAAGACAGGGTCCTGAACACTGAAGCTTTCTTT,CASSQDRVLNTEAFF
NA,TRBV3-1/TRBV3-2,TRBJ1-2,NA,TGTGCCAGCAGCCAAGATGGCAGGCCTAACTATGGCTACACCTTC,CASSQDGRPNYGYTF
NA,TRBV6-1,TRBJ1-4,few,TGTGCCAGCAAAAATGAAAAACTGTTTTTT,CASKNEKLFF
NA,TRBV11-1,TRBJ2-7,NA,TGTGCCAGCAGCTCCGGGGTCCCGGACGAGCAGTACTTC,CASSSGVPDEQYF
NA,TRBV7-7,TRBJ2-5,few,TGTGCTAGCAGCGGAATGGATATGGAGACCCAGTACTTC,CASSGMDMETQYF
TRBD2,TRBV4-2,TRBJ2-7,NA,TGTGCCAGCAGCCAAAGCGGGACTAGCGGGAGATACGAGCAGTACTTC,CASSQSGTSGRYEQYF
NA,TRBV3-1/TRBV3-2,TRBJ1-2,NA,TGTGCCAGCAGCCCGAGACAGGCCCGATCGAGTTATGGCTACACCTTC,CASSPRQARSSYGYTF
TRBD1,TRBV18,TRBJ1-2,once,TGTGCCAGCTCTCGCGGGACAGGCGGCACCCGCTATGGCTACACCTTC,CASSRGTGGTRYGYTF
NA,TRBV18,TRBJ1-5,NA,TGTGCCAGCTCACCCCGACAAGATTATCAGCCCCAGCATTTT,CASSPRQDYQPQHF
TRBD1,TRBV6-1,TRBJ2-5,NA,TGTGCCAGCAGCGAACAAGCCAACTTTCGGGGACAGTTTATTGAGACCCAGTACTTC,CASSEQANFRGQFIETQYF
NA,TRBV6-5,TRBJ1-5,NA,TGTGCCGTGGGGGCCCCCCGAAATAGCAATCAGCCCCAGCATTTT,CAVGAPRNSNQPQHF
TRBD1,TRBV27,TRBJ1-2,NA,TGTGCCAGCAGTTCCCCGGGACAGGAGAGATATGGCTACACCTTC,CASSSPGQERYGYTF
NA,TRBV3-1/TRBV3-2,TRBJ1-6,NA,TGTGCCAGCAGCAAAGAGCTCTCCTATAATTCACCCCTCCACTTT,CASSKELSYNSPLHF
TRBD1,TRBV27,TRBJ1-6,once,TGTGCCAGCACTCCCCGGACAGGGTATAATTCACCCCTCCACTTT,CASTPRTGYNSPLHF
NA,TRBV2,TRBJ1-2,NA,TGTGCCAGCAGGGACGCAGGACCGCATGGCTACACCTTC,CASRDAGPHGYTF
NA,TRBV21-1,TRBJ2-7,NA,TGTGCCAGCAGCAAACTCCCCCGACGTCGCTACGAGCAGTACTTC,CASSKLPRRRYEQYF
TRBD1,TRBV7-9,TRBJ2-7,NA,TGTGCCAGCAGCCCGGGACAGGCCTCCTCAGCAGGGTACTTC,CASSPGQASSAGYF
NA,TRBV3-1/TRBV3-2,TRBJ2-7,NA,TGTGCCAGCAGCCAGGAGGGAGCAATCCCCTACGAGCAGTACTTC,CASSQEGAIPYEQYF
NA,TRBV4-1,TRBJ2-2,NA,TGCGCCAGCAGCCAAGGGAGGGTCGACGGGGAGCTGTTTTTT,CASSQGRVDGELFF
TRBD1,TRBV6-1,TRBJ2-7,NA,TGTGCCAGCAGTGGACAGGGCGATCGGGGCTCCTACGAGCAGTACTTC,CASSGQGDRGSYEQYF
NA,TRBV7-9,TRBJ1-2,NA,TGTGCCAGCAGCCCCGGACAGTATGGCTACACCTTC,CASSPGQYGYTF
NA,TRBV27,TRBJ1-2,NA,TGTGCCAGCAGCCCGGGACTTGCCTATGGCTACACCTTC,CASSPGLAYGYTF
NA,TRBV5-1,TRBJ1-2,NA,TGCGCCAGCAGCTTGAGAGGGGAGGGTGGCTACACCTTC,CASSLRGEGGYTF
NA,TRBV2,TRBJ1-4,NA,TGTGCCAGCAGTGAACTCCTGACCGCAACTAATGAAAAACTGTTTTTT,CASSELLTATNEKLFF
TRBD2,TRBV10-2,TRBJ2-2,NA,TGCGCCAGCAGGTCCCCAACTAGCGGGAGGGCCCCCGGGGAGCTGTTTTTT,CASRSPTSGRAPGELFF
TRBD2,TRBV10-3,TRBJ2-1,once,TGTGCCATCAGTAGGACTAGCGGGAGGCCAAATGAGCAGTTCTTC,CAISRTSGRPNEQFF
NA,TRBV5-5,TRBJ1-1,NA,TGTGCCAGCAGCTCGACACCAAAGAACACTGAAGCTTTCTTT,CASSSTPKNTEAFF
TRBD1,TRBV5-1,TRBJ2-1,NA,TGCGCCAGCAGCTTCGGGACAGGGTACAATGAGCAGTTCTTC,CASSFGTGYNEQFF
TRBD1,TRBV28,TRBJ2-5,NA,TGTGCCAGCAGTCCCCGGACAGGGGTAGAGACCCAGTACTTC,CASSPRTGVETQYF
NA,TRBV6-5,TRBJ2-7,NA,TGTGCCAGCAGTTCCGGCGACTACGTATACGAGCAGTACTTC,CASSSGDYVYEQYF
NA,TRBV7-9,TRBJ2-2,NA,TGTGCCAGCAGCTTAGGGCAGCCCGGCACCGGGGAGCTGTTTTTT,CASSLGQPGTGELFF
TRBD1,TRBV11-2,TRBJ2-7,NA,TGTGCCAGCAGCTTAGGGGACAGGGGGCCCTACGAGCAGTACTTC,CASSLGDRGPYEQYF
NA,TRBV6-5,TRBJ1-5,NA,TGTGCCAGCAGTTTGACTATCAGGGCGCCCCAGCATTTT,CASSLTIRAPQHF
TRBD2,TRBV5-1,TRBJ2-3,once,TGCGCCAGCTCGGCCAGCGGGAGCCCAGATACGCAGTATTTT,CASSASGSPDTQYF
NA,TRBV2,TRBJ2-7,NA,TGTGCCAGCAGTGAGCAGGTTTCCCCATCCTACGAGCAGTACTTC,CASSEQVSPSYEQYF
NA,TRBV27,TRBJ1-6,NA,TGTGCCAGCAGTTTAAGGGGAAGGGTAGATAATTCACCCCTCCACTTT,CASSLRGRVDNSPLHF
NA,TRBV9,TRBJ2-3,NA,TGTGCCAGCAGCCCCGGTAAGATGACGCAGTATTTT,CASSPGKMTQYF
NA,TRBV5-1,TRBJ1-6,NA,TGCGCCAGCAAGGGGTCGGGGGCCAATTCACCCCTCCACTTT,CASKGSGANSPLHF
NA,TRBV30,TRBJ2-7,NA,TGTGCCTGGGGCCGCTCCTACGAGCAGTACTTC,CAWGRSYEQYF
TRBD1,TRBV6-2/TRBV6-3,TRBJ2-6,NA,TGTGCCAGCAGTTACCGGCGGAGACAGGGGACTGGGGCCAACGTCCTGACTTTC,CASSYRRRQGTGANVLTF
TRBD2,TRBV6-6,TRBJ2-3,NA,TGTGCCAGCACCCAGGGAGCGGGGAGCACAGATACGCAGTATTTT,CASTQGAGSTDTQYF
NA,TRBV3-1/TRBV3-2,TRBJ2-7,NA,TGTGCCAGCAGCCAAGAATTCCCAGCCGAGCAGTACTTC,CASSQEFPAEQYF
TRBD1,TRBV2,TRBJ1-2,NA,TGTGCCAGCAGTAGTAAGACAGGGGCGATACCCTATGGCTACACCTTC,CASSSKTGAIPYGYTF
NA,TRBV5-1,TRBJ1-3,NA,TGCGCCAGCAGCCCAAACACGAACTCTGGAAACACCATATATTTT,CASSPNTNSGNTIYF
NA,TRBV10-3,TRBJ1-3,NA,TGTGCCATCAGTGACCCGCCCCACATGGCCTCCTCTGGAAACACCATATATTTT,CAISDPPHMASSGNTIYF